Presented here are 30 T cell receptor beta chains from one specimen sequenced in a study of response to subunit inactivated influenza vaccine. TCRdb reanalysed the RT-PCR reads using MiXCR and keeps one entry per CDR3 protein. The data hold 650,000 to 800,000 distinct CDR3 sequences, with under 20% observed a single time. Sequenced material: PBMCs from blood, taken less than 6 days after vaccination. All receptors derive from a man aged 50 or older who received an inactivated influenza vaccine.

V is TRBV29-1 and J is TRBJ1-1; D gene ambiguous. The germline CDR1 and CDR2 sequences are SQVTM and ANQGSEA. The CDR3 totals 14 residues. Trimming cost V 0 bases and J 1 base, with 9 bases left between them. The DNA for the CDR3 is TGCAGCGTTGAAGATCGTCAGACGAACACTGAAGCTTTCTTT. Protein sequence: CSVEDRQTNTEAFF.

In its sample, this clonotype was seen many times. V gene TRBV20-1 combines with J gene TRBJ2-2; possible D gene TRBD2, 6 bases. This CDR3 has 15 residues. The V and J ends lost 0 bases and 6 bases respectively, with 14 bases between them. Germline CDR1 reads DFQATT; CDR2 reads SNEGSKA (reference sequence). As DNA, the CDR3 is TGCAGTGCTAGAGAGACGGGGGTAGGCGCCGGGGAGCTGTTTTTT. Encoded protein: CSARETGVGAGELFF.

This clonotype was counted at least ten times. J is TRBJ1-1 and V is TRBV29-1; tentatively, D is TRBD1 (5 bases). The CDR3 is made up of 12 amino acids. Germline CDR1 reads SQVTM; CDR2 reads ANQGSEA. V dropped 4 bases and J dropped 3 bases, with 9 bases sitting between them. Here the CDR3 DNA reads TGCAGCGTTGGGGACGGTGACACTGAAGCTTTCTTT. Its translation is CSVGDGDTEAFF. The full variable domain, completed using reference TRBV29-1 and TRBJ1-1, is SAVISQKPSRDICQRGTSLTIQCQVDSQVTMMFWYRQQPGQSLTLIATANQGSEATYESGFVIDKFPISRPNLTFSTLTVSNMSPEDSSIYLCSVGDGDTEAFFGQGTRLTVV.

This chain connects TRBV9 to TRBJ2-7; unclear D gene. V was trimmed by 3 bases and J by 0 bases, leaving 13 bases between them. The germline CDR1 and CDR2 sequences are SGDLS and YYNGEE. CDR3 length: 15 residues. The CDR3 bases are TGTGCCAGCAGCGCCCCGGGCCGTAGCTCCTACGAGCAGTACTTC. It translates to CASSAPGRSSYEQYF.

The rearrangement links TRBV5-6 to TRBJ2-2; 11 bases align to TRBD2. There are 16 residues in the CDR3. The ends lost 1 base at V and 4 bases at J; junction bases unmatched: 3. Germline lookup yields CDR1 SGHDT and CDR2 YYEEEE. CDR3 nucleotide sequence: TGTGCCAGCAGCTTGCCTAGCGGGAGGTCCACCGGGGAGCTGTTTTTT. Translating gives CASSLPSGRSTGELFF.

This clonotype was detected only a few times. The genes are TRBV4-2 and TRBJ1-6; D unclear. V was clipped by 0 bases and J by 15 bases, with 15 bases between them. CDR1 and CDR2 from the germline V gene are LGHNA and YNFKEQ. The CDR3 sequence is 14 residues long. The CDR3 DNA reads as TGTGCCAGCAGCCAAGAGGCCCAGGAAATCCTCCTCCACTTT. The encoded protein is CASSQEAQEILLHF.

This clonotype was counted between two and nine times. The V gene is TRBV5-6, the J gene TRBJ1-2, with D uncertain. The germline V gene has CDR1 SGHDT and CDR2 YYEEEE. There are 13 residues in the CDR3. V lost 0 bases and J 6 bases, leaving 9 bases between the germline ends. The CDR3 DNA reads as TGTGCCAGCAGCTTGGGGGGTCTCGATGGCTACACCTTC. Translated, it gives CASSLGGLDGYTF. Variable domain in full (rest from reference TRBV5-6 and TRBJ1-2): DAGVTQSPTHLIKTRGQQVTLRCSPKSGHDTVSWYQQALGQGPQFIFQYYEEEERQRGNFPDRFSGHQFPNYSSELNVNALLLGDSALYLCASSLGGLDGYTFGSGTRLTVV.

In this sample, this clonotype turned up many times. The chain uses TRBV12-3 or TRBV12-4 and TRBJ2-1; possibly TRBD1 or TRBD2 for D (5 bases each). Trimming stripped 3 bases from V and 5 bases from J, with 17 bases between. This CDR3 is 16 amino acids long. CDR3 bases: TGTGCCAGCAGTTTCTCAGGGACCGCGGTCCACAATGAGCAGTTCTTC. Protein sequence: CASSFSGTAVHNEQFF.

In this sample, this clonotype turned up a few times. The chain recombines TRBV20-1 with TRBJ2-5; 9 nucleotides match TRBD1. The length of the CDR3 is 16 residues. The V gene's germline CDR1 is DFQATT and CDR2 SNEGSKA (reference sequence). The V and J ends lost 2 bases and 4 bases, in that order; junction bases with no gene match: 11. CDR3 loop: CSARTTGQGSRETQYF. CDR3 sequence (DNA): TGCAGTGCTAGAACAACGGGACAGGGATCCAGAGAGACCCAGTACTTC.

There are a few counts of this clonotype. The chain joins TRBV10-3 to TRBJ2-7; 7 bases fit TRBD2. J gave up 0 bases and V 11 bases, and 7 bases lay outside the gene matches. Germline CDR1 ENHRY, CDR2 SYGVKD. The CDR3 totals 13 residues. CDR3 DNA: TGTGCCGTCTCGCGGGAGCTCTCCTACGAGCAGTACTTC. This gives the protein CAVSRELSYEQYF.

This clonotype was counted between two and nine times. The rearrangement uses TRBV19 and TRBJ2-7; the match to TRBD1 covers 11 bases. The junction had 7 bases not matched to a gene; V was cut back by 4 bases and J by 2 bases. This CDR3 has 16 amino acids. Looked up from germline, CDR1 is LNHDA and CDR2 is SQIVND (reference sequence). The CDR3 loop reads CASSSSPGQGAYEQYF. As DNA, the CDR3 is TGTGCCAGTAGTAGTTCTCCGGGACAGGGGGCCTACGAGCAGTACTTC.

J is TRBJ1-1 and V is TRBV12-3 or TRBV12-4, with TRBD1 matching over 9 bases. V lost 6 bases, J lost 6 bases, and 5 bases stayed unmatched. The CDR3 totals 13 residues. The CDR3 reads CASSLQGASEAFF. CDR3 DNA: TGTGCCAGCAGCCTACAGGGGGCGTCTGAAGCTTTCTTT.

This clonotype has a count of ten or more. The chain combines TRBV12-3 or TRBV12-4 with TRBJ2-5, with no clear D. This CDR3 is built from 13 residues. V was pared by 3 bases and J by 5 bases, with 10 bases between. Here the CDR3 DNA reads TGTGCCAGCAGTTTTAACATTAGGGAGACCCAGTACTTC. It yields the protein CASSFNIRETQYF.

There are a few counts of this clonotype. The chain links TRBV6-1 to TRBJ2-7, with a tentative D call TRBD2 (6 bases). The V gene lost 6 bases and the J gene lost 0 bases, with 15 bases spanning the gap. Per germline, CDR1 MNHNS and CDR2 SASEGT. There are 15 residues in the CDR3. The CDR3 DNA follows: TGTGCCAGCAGACCCGGGACTGGACACTCCTACGAGCAGTACTTC. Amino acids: CASRPGTGHSYEQYF.

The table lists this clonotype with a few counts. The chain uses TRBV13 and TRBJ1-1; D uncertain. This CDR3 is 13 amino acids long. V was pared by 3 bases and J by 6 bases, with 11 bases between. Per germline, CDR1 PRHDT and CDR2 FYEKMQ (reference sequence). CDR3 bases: TGTGCCAGCAGCTTGGGCCTTAGGGCTGAAGCTTTCTTT. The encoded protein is CASSLGLRAEAFF.

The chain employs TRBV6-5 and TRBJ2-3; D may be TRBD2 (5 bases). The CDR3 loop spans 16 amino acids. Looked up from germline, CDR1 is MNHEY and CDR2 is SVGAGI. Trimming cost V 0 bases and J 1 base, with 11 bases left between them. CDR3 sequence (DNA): TGTGCCAGCAGTTACTCATCGGGGAAGGGCACAGATACGCAGTATTTT. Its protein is CASSYSSGKGTDTQYF.

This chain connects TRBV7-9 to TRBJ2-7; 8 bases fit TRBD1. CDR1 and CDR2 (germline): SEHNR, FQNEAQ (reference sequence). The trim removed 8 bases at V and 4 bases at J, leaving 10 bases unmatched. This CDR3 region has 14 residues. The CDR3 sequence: CASHSETGVYEQYF. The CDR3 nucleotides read TGTGCCAGCCACTCGGAGACAGGGGTATACGAGCAGTACTTC.

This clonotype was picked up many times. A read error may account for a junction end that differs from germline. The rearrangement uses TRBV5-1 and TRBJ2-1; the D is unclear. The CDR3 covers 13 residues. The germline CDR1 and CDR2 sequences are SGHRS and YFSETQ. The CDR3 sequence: CASSPPGYDEQFF. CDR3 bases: TGCGCCAGCAGCCCACCAGGCTACGATGAGCAGTTCTTC.

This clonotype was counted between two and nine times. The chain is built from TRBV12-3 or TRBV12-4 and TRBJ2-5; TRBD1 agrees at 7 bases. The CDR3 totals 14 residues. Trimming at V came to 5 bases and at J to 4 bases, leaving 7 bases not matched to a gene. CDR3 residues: CASSRDSQIETQYF. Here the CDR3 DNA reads TGTGCCAGCAGTCGGGACAGTCAGATAGAGACCCAGTACTTC.

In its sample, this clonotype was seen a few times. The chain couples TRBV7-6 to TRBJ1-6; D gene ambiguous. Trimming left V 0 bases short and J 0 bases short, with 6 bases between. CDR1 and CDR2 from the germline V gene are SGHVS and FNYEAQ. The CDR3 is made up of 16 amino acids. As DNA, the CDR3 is TGTGCCAGCAGCTTAGCTGCAGGCTCCTATAATTCACCCCTCCACTTT. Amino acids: CASSLAAGSYNSPLHF.

DNA of the CDR3: TGTGCCAGCTCACAAGGACAGATACACAACAATGAGCAGTTCTTC. Translation: CASSQGQIHNNEQFF. J is TRBJ2-1 and V is TRBV18; possible D gene TRBD1, 6 bases. CDR1 is KGHSH and CDR2 is LQKENI in the germline V gene. The CDR3 consists of 15 residues. V shed 4 bases and J shed 5 bases, with 15 bases lying between them. The whole variable domain, remainder taken from reference TRBV18 and TRBJ2-1, is NAGVMQNPRHLVRRRGQEARLRCSPMKGHSHVYWYRQLPEEGLKFMVYLQKENIIDESGMPKERFSAEFPKEGPSILRIQQVVRGDSAAYFCASSQGQIHNNEQFFGPGTRLTVL.

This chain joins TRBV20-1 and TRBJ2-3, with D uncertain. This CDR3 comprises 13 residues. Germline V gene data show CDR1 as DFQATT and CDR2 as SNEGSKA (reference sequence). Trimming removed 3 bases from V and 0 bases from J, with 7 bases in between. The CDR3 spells CSARGSSTDTQYF. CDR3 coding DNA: TGCAGTGCTAGGGGTAGCAGCACAGATACGCAGTATTTT.

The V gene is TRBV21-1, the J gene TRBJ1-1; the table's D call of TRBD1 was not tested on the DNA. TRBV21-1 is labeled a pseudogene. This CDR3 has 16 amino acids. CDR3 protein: CASSKDGTGPNTEAFF. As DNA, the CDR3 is TGTGCCAGCAGCAAAGATGGGACAGGGCCGAACACTGAAGCTTTCTTT.

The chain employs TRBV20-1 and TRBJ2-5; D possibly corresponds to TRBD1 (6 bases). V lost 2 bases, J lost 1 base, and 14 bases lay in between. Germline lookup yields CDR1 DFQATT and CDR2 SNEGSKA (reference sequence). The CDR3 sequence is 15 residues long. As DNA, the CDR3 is TGCAGTGCTAGACGGCCGGGACACCTCCAAGAGACCCAGTACTTC. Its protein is CSARRPGHLQETQYF.

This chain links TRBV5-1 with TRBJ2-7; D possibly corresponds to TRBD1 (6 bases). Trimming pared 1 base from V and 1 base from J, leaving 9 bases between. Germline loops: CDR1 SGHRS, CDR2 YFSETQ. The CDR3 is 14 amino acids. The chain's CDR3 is CASSLMQGSYEQYF. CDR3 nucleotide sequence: TGCGCCAGCAGCTTGATGCAGGGGTCCTACGAGCAGTACTTC.

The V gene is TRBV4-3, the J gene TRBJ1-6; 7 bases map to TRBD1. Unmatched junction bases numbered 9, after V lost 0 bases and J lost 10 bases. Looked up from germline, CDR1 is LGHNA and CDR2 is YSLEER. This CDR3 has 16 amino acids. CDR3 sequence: CASSQDLRGGWSPLHF. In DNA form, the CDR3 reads TGCGCCAGCAGCCAAGATCTCAGGGGGGGCTGGTCACCCCTCCACTTT.

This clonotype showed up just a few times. The DNA of the CDR3 is TGTGCCAGCAGTTACTCACAGGGGTCTAACTATGGCTACACCTTC. Its protein product is CASSYSQGSNYGYTF. The chain combines TRBV6-5 with TRBJ1-2; 7 nucleotides agree with TRBD1. The CDR3 totals 15 residues. J gave up 0 bases and V 0 bases, and 1 base lay outside the gene matches. Germline V lookup: CDR1 MNHEY, CDR2 SVGAGI.

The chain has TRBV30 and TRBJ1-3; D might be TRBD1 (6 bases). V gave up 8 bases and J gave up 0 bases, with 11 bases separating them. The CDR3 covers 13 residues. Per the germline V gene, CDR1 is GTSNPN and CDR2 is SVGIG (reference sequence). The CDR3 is CARQVHSGNTIYF. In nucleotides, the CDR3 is TGTGCCCGACAGGTTCACTCTGGAAACACCATATATTTT. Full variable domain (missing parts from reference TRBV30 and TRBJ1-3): SQTIHQWPATLVQPVGSPLSLECTVEGTSNPNLYWYRQAAGRGLQLLFYSVGIGQISSEVPQNLSASRPQDRQFILSSKKLLLSDSGFYLCARQVHSGNTIYFGEGSWLTVV.

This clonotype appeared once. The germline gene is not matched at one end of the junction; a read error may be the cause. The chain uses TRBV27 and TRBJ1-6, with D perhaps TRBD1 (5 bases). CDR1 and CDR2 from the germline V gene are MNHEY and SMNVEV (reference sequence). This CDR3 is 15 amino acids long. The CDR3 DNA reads TGTGCCAGCAGTTTCACTGGGGCAGGGCCCTCACTCCTCCACTTT. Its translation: CASSFTGAGPSLLHF.

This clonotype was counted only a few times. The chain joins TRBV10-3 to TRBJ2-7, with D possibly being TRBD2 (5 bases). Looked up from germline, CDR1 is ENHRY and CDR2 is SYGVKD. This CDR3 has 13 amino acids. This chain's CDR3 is CATSGVAGYEQYF. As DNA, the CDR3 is TGTGCTACCTCCGGGGTTGCGGGCTACGAGCAGTACTTC.